This TCR beta chain stems from a study of T cell repertoires in cytomegalovirus infection. Whole-study context: Newly reported HLA-C-restricted and thoroughly characterized HLA-B-restricted CMV epitopes were employed. Public TCR beta signatures provided an indication of both CMV infection and a matching HLA type. Overall study findings and caveats: CMV-specific HLA-C-restricted TCR beta clonotypes dominated the ex vivo response.

For this clonotype: The antigen is not known.

Each CDR3 protein is one row after TCRdb ran MiXCR on the reads. The sample has hundreds of thousands of distinct CDR3 sequences, under 35% seen once. There are 14 residues in the CDR3. Trimming removed 1 base from V and 1 base from J, with 7 bases in between. Germline lookup yields CDR1 SEHNR and CDR2 FQNEAQ (reference sequence). The sample here was cultured PBMCs, taken from culture after CMV antigen stimulation. The receptor was isolated from a human donor in good health (CMV status not recorded). Some clones in this sample may be carry-over from other donors' samples. V and J are TRBV7-9 and TRBJ2-5; D unresolved. The CDR3: CASSLGVSQETQYF. Written as DNA, the CDR3 is TGTGCCAGCAGCTTAGGTGTCAGCCAAGAGACCCAGTACTTC.